Listed below are T cell receptor beta chains from one sample, sequenced in a study of blood T cell repertoires in COVID-19. Sequencing was performed with immunoSEQ multiplex PCR; in TCRdb, only in-frame clones are kept and a portion is missing. This table holds about 230,000 clones, roughly 80% found once. Sequencing input: peripheral blood. Source of these receptors: a woman older than 75 with acute or convalescent COVID-19. Both conserved end residues are part of each CDR3. The order of the fields is V gene, clone size, D gene, J gene, CDR3 DNA, CDR3 protein. D genes are given only for firm matches. The listing skips clone size in some rows; elsewhere it reads once, few, many or a size class.

v_call: TRBV7-8; clone_size: -; d_call: -; j_call: TRBJ1-1; cdr3_nt: TGTGCCAGCAGCTTGCCAGGGAACACTGAAGCTTTCTTT; cdr3_aa: CASSLPGNTEAFF
v_call: TRBV5-5; clone_size: -; d_call: -; j_call: TRBJ2-7; cdr3_nt: TGTGCCAGCAGCTTGGCCGGACAGATCTACGAGCAGTACTTC; cdr3_aa: CASSLAGQIYEQYF
v_call: TRBV28; clone_size: -; d_call: -; j_call: TRBJ2-3; cdr3_nt: TGTGCCAGCAGTCGTAACACAGATACGCAGTATTTT; cdr3_aa: CASSRNTDTQYF
v_call: TRBV20-1; clone_size: -; d_call: -; j_call: TRBJ2-7; cdr3_nt: TGCAGTGCTACTGACGGTCCCCACTACGAGCAGTACTTC; cdr3_aa: CSATDGPHYEQYF
v_call: TRBV3-1/TRBV3-2; clone_size: -; d_call: -; j_call: TRBJ1-2; cdr3_nt: TGTGCCAGCAGTCCCGAACTAAATGGAGGCTACACCTTC; cdr3_aa: CASSPELNGGYTF
v_call: TRBV3-1/TRBV3-2; clone_size: -; d_call: -; j_call: TRBJ2-5; cdr3_nt: TGTGCCAGCAGCCAAGCCGAGAGGGTGGTGCCGTACTTC; cdr3_aa: CASSQAERVVPYF
v_call: TRBV4-2; clone_size: -; d_call: TRBD1; j_call: TRBJ1-6; cdr3_nt: TGTGCCAGCATGGACAGGGCCAATTCACCCCTCCACTTT; cdr3_aa: CASMDRANSPLHF
v_call: TRBV7-8; clone_size: -; d_call: TRBD2; j_call: TRBJ2-7; cdr3_nt: TGTGCCAGCAGGCGAGGACTAGCTCTGGGCGAGCAGTACTTC; cdr3_aa: CASRRGLALGEQYF
v_call: TRBV7-2; clone_size: -; d_call: -; j_call: TRBJ2-6; cdr3_nt: TGTGCCAGCAGCCCTACCGGACTGTACTCTGGGGCCAACGTCCTGACTTTC; cdr3_aa: CASSPTGLYSGANVLTF
v_call: TRBV5-4; clone_size: -; d_call: TRBD2; j_call: TRBJ2-5; cdr3_nt: TGTGCCAGCAGCGTAGAACTAGCGGGGACAGAGACCCAGTACTTC; cdr3_aa: CASSVELAGTETQYF
v_call: TRBV2; clone_size: few; d_call: -; j_call: TRBJ1-1; cdr3_nt: TGTGCCAGCAGGGCCCGGACAGAGAACACTGAAGCTTTCTTT; cdr3_aa: CASRARTENTEAFF
v_call: TRBV30; clone_size: -; d_call: TRBD2; j_call: TRBJ2-1; cdr3_nt: TGTGCCTGGAGTGTAGGTCTAGCGGGTAATGAGCAGTTCTTC; cdr3_aa: CAWSVGLAGNEQFF
v_call: TRBV30; clone_size: -; d_call: -; j_call: TRBJ2-5; cdr3_nt: TGTGCCTGGAGTGTGAAGGGGCTCCAAGAGACCCAGTACTTC; cdr3_aa: CAWSVKGLQETQYF